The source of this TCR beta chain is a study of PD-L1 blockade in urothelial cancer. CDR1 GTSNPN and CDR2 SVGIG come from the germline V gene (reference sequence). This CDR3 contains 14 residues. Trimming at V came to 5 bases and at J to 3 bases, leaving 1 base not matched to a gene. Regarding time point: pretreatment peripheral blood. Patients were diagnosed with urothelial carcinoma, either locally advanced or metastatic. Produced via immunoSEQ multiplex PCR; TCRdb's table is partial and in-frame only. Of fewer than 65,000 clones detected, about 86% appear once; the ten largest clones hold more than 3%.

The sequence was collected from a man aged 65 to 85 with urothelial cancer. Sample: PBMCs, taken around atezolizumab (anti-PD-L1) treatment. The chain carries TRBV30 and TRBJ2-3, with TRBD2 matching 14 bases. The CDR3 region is CAWGTSGGTDTQYF. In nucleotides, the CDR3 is TGTGCCTGGGGGACTAGCGGGGGTACAGATACGCAGTATTTT.